This T cell receptor beta chain was sequenced during a study of blood T cell repertoires in COVID-19. Overall study context: The United States, Italy and Spain provided the acute and convalescent COVID-19 samples. PBMCs, B-cell-depleted T cells, or T cells were the source of the cDNA or gDNA that made up the material.

Original methodology: Counts of nucleated cells, estimated from reference gene primer amplification, were obtained. TCRdb's table, derived via immunoSEQ multiplex PCR, lists solely in-frame clones and lacks some. Clone size and V and J calls were adopted from that table, with D and trimming inferred from the DNA. This repertoire shows 85,000 to 120,000 clones, more than 85% found once; its top ten account for 4% to 4.5%. Germline V gene lookup returns CDR1 SGHDT and CDR2 YYEEEE. The CDR3 consists of 14 residues. V shed 0 bases and J shed 1 base, with 8 bases lying between them. This clone appeared a single time.

The receptor's source is a man between 18 and 29 years old with acute or convalescent COVID-19. Sequencing input: peripheral blood. The chain couples TRBV5-6 to TRBJ2-7, with D tentatively TRBD2 (6 bases). The CDR3 bases are TGTGCCAGCAGCTTGGCGGGGGATTCCTACGAGCAGTACTTC. This codes for CASSLAGDSYEQYF.